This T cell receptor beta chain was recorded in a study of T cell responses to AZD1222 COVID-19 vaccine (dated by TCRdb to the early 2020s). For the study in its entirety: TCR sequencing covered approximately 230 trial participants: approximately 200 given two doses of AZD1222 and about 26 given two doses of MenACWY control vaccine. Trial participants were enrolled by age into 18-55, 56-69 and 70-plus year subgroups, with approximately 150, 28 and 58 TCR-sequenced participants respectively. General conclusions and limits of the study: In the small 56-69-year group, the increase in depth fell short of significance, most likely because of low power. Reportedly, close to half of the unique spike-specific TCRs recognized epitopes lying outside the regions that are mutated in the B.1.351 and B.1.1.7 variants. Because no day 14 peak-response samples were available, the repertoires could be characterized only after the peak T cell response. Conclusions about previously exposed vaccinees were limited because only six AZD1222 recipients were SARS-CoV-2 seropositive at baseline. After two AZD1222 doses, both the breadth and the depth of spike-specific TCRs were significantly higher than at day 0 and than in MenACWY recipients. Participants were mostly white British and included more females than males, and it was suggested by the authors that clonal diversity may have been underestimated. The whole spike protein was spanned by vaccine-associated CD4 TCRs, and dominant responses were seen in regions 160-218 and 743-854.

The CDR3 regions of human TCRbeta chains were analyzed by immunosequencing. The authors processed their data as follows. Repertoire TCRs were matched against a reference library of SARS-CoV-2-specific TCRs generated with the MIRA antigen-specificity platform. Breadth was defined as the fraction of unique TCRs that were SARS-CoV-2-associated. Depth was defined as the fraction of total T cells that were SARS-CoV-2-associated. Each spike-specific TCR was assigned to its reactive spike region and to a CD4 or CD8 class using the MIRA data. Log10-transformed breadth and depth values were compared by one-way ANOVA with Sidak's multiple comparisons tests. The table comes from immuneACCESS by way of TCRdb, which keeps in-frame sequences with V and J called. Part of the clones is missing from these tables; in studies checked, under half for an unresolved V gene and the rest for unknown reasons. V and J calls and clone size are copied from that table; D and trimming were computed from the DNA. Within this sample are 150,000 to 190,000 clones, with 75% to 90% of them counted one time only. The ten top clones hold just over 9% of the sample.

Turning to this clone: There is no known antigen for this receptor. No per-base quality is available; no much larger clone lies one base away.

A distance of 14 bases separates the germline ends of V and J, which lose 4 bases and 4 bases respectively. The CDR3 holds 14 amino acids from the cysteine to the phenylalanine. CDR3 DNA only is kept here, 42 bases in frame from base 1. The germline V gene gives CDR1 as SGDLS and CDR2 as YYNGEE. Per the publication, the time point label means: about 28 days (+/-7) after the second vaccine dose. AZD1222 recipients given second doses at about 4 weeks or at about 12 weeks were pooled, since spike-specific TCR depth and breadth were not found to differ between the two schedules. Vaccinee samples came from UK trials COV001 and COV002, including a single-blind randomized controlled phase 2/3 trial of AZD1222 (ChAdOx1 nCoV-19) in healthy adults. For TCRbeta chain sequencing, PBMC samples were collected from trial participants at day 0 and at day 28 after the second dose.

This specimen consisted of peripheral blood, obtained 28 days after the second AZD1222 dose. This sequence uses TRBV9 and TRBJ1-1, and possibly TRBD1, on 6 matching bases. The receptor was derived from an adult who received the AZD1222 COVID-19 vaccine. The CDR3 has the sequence CASSQETRGTEAFF. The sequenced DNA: TGTGCCAGCAGCCAAGAAACCAGGGGCACTGAAGCTTTCTTT.